The rows below give T cell receptor beta chains drawn from one sample of a study of shared clonotypes between healthy human individuals. This table comes from immunoSEQ multiplex PCR, and its TCRdb copy is limited to in-frame clones, with some not included. The sample lists just over 2,000,000 clones; 85% to 95% were seen once. Input material: naive CD4+ T cells sorted from blood. The origin of the receptors is a man between 18 and 35 years old in good health. CDR3s include the opening cysteine and the closing phenylalanine or tryptophan. The D gene is left open where the match is weak. Rows may omit the clone size; those that give it use once, few, many or a size class.

J	size	D	V	DNA	CDR3
TRBJ1-4	-	-	TRBV15	TGTGCCACCAGCAGAGATCCCGGGGTCGGCGTTGAAAAACTGTTTTTT	CATSRDPGVGVEKLFF
TRBJ1-1	-	-	TRBV18	TGTGCCAGCTCACCGAATCCCAGTGAAGCTTTCTTT	CASSPNPSEAFF
TRBJ2-1	-	TRBD2	TRBV2	TGTGCCAGCATCGCTAGCGGCTTAAACAATGAGCAGTTCTTC	CASIASGLNNEQFF
TRBJ2-2	-	TRBD2	TRBV10-3	TGTGCCATCAGAGGAAGCGGGGGAGCAAACACCGGGGAGCTGTTTTTT	CAIRGSGGANTGELFF
TRBJ1-5	-	-	TRBV6-7	TGTGCCAGCAGTTACTCACCTTCTCAGGGGCACTGCTTCGTTAGCAATCAGCCCCAGCATTTT	CASSYSPSQGHCFVSNQPQHF
TRBJ2-7	-	TRBD2	TRBV7-2	TGTGCCAGCAGCTTAGCCCGACTAGCGGGAGTAAACGAGCAGTACTTC	CASSLARLAGVNEQYF
TRBJ2-1	-	-	TRBV5-1	TGCGCCAGCAGCTTGGCCGGGCCGCACAATGAGCAGTTCTTC	CASSLAGPHNEQFF
TRBJ2-2	-	TRBD2	TRBV4-1	TGCGCCAGCAGCCAAGGGCGCGGGAGGGGATACACCGGGGAGCTGTTTTTT	CASSQGRGRGYTGELFF
TRBJ1-1	once	-	TRBV19	TGTGCCAGTAGTCCCACTCGTGACACTGAAGCTTTCTTT	CASSPTRDTEAFF
TRBJ1-2	-	-	TRBV4-1	TGCGCCAGCAGCCAAGAATCCGGGTACTATGGCTACACCTTC	CASSQESGYYGYTF
TRBJ2-5	-	-	TRBV7-9	TGTGCCAGCAGCTTAGGTAGATGGGAGCTAGAAGAGACCCAGTACTTC	CASSLGRWELEETQYF
TRBJ2-1	-	-	TRBV10-1	TGCGCCAGCAGTGACCGCGGGGAACCTTCCAATGAGCAGTTCTTC	CASSDRGEPSNEQFF
TRBJ2-5	-	TRBD2	TRBV5-1	TGCGCCAGCAGCCCCCAGGGAGGGCAAGAGACCCAGTACTTC	CASSPQGGQETQYF
TRBJ1-5	-	-	TRBV6-1	TGTGCCAGCAGTGACATGTTAACAGGACAGCCCCAGCATTTT	CASSDMLTGQPQHF
TRBJ2-7	-	TRBD2	TRBV10-3	TGTGCCATCAATGCGGGGGGGTACGAGCAGTACTTC	CAINAGGYEQYF
TRBJ1-5	-	-	TRBV28	TGTGCCAGCAGTGGGGGGGCGCGTAGTCAGCCCCAGCATTTT	CASSGGARSQPQHF
TRBJ2-4	-	TRBD1	TRBV30	TGTGCCTGGACCCAACGGGGCAGGGGGCGTAGGAACATTCAGTACTTC	CAWTQRGRGRRNIQYF
TRBJ2-5	-	-	TRBV7-2	TGTGCCAGCAGCTCCATGGAGACCCAGTACTTC	CASSSMETQYF
TRBJ1-3	-	-	TRBV30	TGTGCCTGGAGTGTTGGGGGGTCTGGAAACACCATATATTTT	CAWSVGGSGNTIYF
TRBJ1-2	-	-	TRBV18	TGTGCCAGCTCACCCGGGGTTGGGGTCGATGGCTACACCTTC	CASSPGVGVDGYTF
TRBJ1-2	-	-	TRBV6-6	TGTGCCAGCTGGAGCTATGGCTACACCTTC	CASWSYGYTF
TRBJ2-2	-	-	TRBV20-1	TGCAGTGCTGAGGGAGGGGGTCTGTTTTTT	CSAEGGGLFF
TRBJ2-5	-	-	TRBV9	TGTGCCAGCAGCGTAGGGGACCCCCAAGAGACCCAGTACTTC	CASSVGDPQETQYF
TRBJ1-6	-	-	TRBV2	TGTGCCAGCAGTGAACCCGGGACGTTGAGCTCCTATAATTCACCCCTCCACTTT	CASSEPGTLSSYNSPLHF
TRBJ2-1	-	-	TRBV7-9	TGTGCCAGCAGCTTAGGGCAGCAGGCTGGTGAGCAGTTCTTC	CASSLGQQAGEQFF
TRBJ2-7	-	TRBD1	TRBV6-5	TGTGCCAGCAGACACGACAGGGCTGTCGGCGAGCAGTACTTC	CASRHDRAVGEQYF
TRBJ1-1	-	-	TRBV11-2	TGTGCCAGCAGCCTAGACGGGGGGCGAGTCACTGAAGCTTTCTTT	CASSLDGGRVTEAFF
TRBJ2-1	-	TRBD2	TRBV6-6	TGTGCCAGCAGACTAGCGGCTGCCGCGCAGTTCTTC	CASRLAAAAQFF